Shown below are 3 T cell receptor beta chains from a single sample sequenced in a study of T cells in Graves' hyperthyroidism and ophthalmopathy. Amplified TCR beta CDR3 regions came from RNA transcripts. With the HTBI primer set, the TCR CDR3 went through a first round of RT-PCR. Each CDR3 protein is one row after TCRdb ran MiXCR on the multiplex PCR reads. Seen here are 650,000 to 700,000 distinct CDR3 sequences, 17% observed once, and the top ten hold around 15%. The sequenced sample was blood. The receptors come from a man aged 50 to 59 with Graves' hyperthyroidism.

This clonotype was picked up many times. The rearrangement links TRBV27 to TRBJ1-1; 10 nucleotides match TRBD1. The trim removed 0 bases at V and 1 base at J, leaving 5 bases unmatched. Germline V gene data show CDR1 as MNHEY and CDR2 as SMNVEV (reference sequence). The CDR3 has 17 amino acids. Here the CDR3 reads CASSLSWDRGQNTEAFF. As DNA, the CDR3 is TGTGCCAGCAGTTTATCATGGGACAGGGGTCAGAACACTGAAGCTTTCTTT.

There are many counts of this clonotype. The chain has TRBV3-1 and TRBJ1-6, with a tentative D call TRBD1 (5 bases). The CDR3 sequence is 14 residues long. Germline V gives CDR1 LGHDT, CDR2 YNNKEL (reference sequence). V lost 1 base to trimming and J lost 10 bases, with 11 bases between them. In nucleotides, the CDR3 is TGTGCCAGCAGCCAAGGTGCAGGGATGTCACCCCTCCACTTT. Residues: CASSQGAGMSPLHF.

The table lists this clonotype with a few counts. V and J are TRBV18 and TRBJ2-2; a weak D match, TRBD1 (6 bases). Germline assignment: CDR1 KGHSH and CDR2 LQKENI. The CDR3 is 16 residues long. The V end lost 6 bases, the J end lost 4 bases, and 18 bases lay between the germline ends. CDR3: CASSPDRLAATGELFF. CDR3 DNA: TGTGCCAGCTCGCCCGACAGGTTGGCAGCCACCGGGGAGCTGTTTTTT.